Below, 17 T cell receptor beta chains from the same sample are listed, as sequenced in a study of cytomegalovirus exposure and HLA in healthy donors. Profiling relied on immunoSEQ multiplex PCR, and the TCRdb table lists in-frame clones only, not all of them. The sample has under 200,000 clones, less than 90% seen once. Sequences were obtained from PBMCs. The receptors stem from a woman younger than 35 in good health and CMV-seronegative.

The sample holds a few counts of this clone. This sequence joins TRBV5-1 and TRBJ2-3; no firm D call. V was shortened by 7 bases and J by 6 bases, with 12 bases between the two germline ends. CDR3 length equals 12 residues. Germline CDR1 and CDR2: SGHRS and YFSETQ. The CDR3 region has the DNA TGCGCCAGCCGCCGGTCCAAGGATACGCAGTATTTT. As protein: CASRRSKDTQYF.

This chain uses TRBV6-5 with TRBJ2-5; a weak D match, TRBD1 (7 bases). CDR3 length equals 14 residues. V dropped 3 bases and J dropped 13 bases, with 21 bases sitting between them. Germline values: CDR1 MNHEY, CDR2 SVGAGI. CDR3 bases: TGTGCCAGCAGTTATGGGCAGGGGGGAGAAGAGCTGTACTTC. Protein: CASSYGQGGEELYF.

This chain joins TRBV7-2 and TRBJ2-1, with 14 bases fitting TRBD2. The CDR3 loop spans 17 amino acids. The germline gives CDR1 SGHTA, CDR2 FQGNSA. J was trimmed by 10 bases and V by 4 bases; bases with no gene match: 12. The CDR3, as DNA: TGTGCCAGCAGCTCCCGACTAGCGGGAGGGCCCTCTGGAGAGCAGTTCTTC. Translation: CASSSRLAGGPSGEQFF.

The chain carries TRBV5-4 and TRBJ2-1, with D unresolved. Trimming took off 0 bases at V and 0 bases at J, with 7 bases between the two ends. Germline V gene data show CDR1 as SGHNT and CDR2 as YYREEE (reference sequence). The CDR3 runs to 15 residues. The DNA for the CDR3 is TGTGCCAGCAGCTTGGTGGCCAGCTCCTACAATGAGCAGTTCTTC. It encodes CASSLVASSYNEQFF. Full variable domain (outside the CDR3, taken from reference TRBV5-4 and TRBJ2-1): ETGVTQSPTHLIKTRGQQVTLRCSSQSGHNTVSWYQQALGQGPQFIFQYYREEENGRGNFPPRFSGLQFPNYSSELNVNALELDDSALYLCASSLVASSYNEQFFGPGTRLTVL.

The chain uses TRBV12-2 and TRBJ2-7; TRBD1, the table's D call, lacks a check against the DNA. TRBV12-2 is shown as a pseudogene. The CDR3 totals 12 residues. The CDR3 protein is CASRLSTYEQYF. Written as DNA, the CDR3 is TGTGCAAGTCGCTTATCCACATACGAGCAGTACTTC.

J is TRBJ1-1 and V is TRBV6-6; possible D gene TRBD1, 6 bases. CDR3 length: 14 residues. V lost 6 bases and J 10 bases, leaving 21 bases between the germline ends. Germline CDR1 and CDR2: MNHNY and SVGAGI (reference sequence). The chain's CDR3 is CASRVDGTTELAFF. CDR3 nucleotides: TGTGCCAGCAGGGTCGACGGGACAACAGAGCTAGCTTTCTTT.

The J gene is TRBJ1-1, the V gene TRBV10-2; 10 nucleotides align to TRBD1. This CDR3 spans 14 amino acids. V shed 6 bases and J 4 bases; nucleotides not matched to a gene: 5. Germline V gene sequence: CDR1 WSHSY, CDR2 SAAADI. The CDR3 DNA reads as TGCGCCAGCAGCCCGGACAGGGGGGGCACTGAAGCTTTCTTT. Translating it yields CASSPDRGGTEAFF.

This clone was seen just once. The rearrangement joins TRBV7-2 to TRBJ2-7; D possibly corresponds to TRBD1 (6 bases). The CDR3 covers 14 residues. Germline V gene sequence: CDR1 SGHTA, CDR2 FQGNSA. Trimming cost V 4 bases and J 6 bases, with 16 bases left between them. The chain's CDR3 is CASSSTTGLREQYF. The CDR3 nucleotides are TGTGCCAGCAGCTCAACAACAGGGTTACGCGAGCAGTACTTC.

V gene TRBV4-3 combines with J gene TRBJ1-3; 7 bases line up with TRBD1. Per germline, CDR1 LGHNA and CDR2 YSLEER. The CDR3 has 15 amino acids. Trimming cost V 3 bases and J 4 bases; bases outside gene matches: 6. The CDR3 region is CASSHLQGNGNTIYF. CDR3 bases: TGCGCCAGCAGCCATTTACAGGGGAACGGAAACACCATATATTTT.

This clone came up a few times. The J gene is TRBJ1-5, the V gene TRBV5-6; D possibly corresponds to TRBD1 (6 bases). CDR3 length: 14 amino acids. Germline-derived CDR1 and CDR2 are SGHDT and YYEEEE. V lost 7 bases and J 1 base, leaving 12 bases between the germline ends. DNA for the CDR3: TGTGCCAGCGGGGAGAGGGGGAGCAATCAGCCCCAGCATTTT. Its translation is CASGERGSNQPQHF.

The chain combines TRBV18 with TRBJ2-7; TRBD1 is a possible D gene (6 bases). Germline loops: CDR1 KGHSH, CDR2 LQKENI. The CDR3 loop spans 17 amino acids. The V and J ends lost 3 bases and 4 bases respectively, with 22 bases between them. CDR3 sequence reads: CASSPGQRGLLGYEQYF. The CDR3 nucleotides read TGTGCCAGCTCACCGGGACAAAGGGGCCTTTTAGGGTACGAGCAGTACTTC.

The J gene is TRBJ2-7, the V gene TRBV29-1, with a possible D match to TRBD2 (6 bases). The CDR3 contains 14 residues. Deletions cut 4 bases from V and 1 base from J, with 14 bases between. Germline lookup yields CDR1 SQVTM and CDR2 ANQGSEA. The chain's CDR3 is CSVVWDFHSYEQYF. DNA for the CDR3: TGCAGCGTTGTATGGGACTTCCATTCCTACGAGCAGTACTTC.

The J gene is TRBJ2-5, the V gene TRBV7-6, with 7 bases identical to TRBD1. CDR1 and CDR2 (germline): SGHVS, FNYEAQ. J was trimmed by 5 bases and V by 4 bases; bases with no gene match: 10. The CDR3 is made up of 15 amino acids. The CDR3: CASSSQTGFVETQYF. The CDR3, as DNA: TGTGCCAGCAGCTCCCAGACAGGGTTCGTCGAGACCCAGTACTTC.

This chain connects TRBV6-5 to TRBJ2-1; D is perhaps TRBD2 (6 bases). V was trimmed by 5 bases and J by 0 bases, leaving 11 bases between them. The CDR3 covers 15 residues. Looked up from germline, CDR1 is MNHEY and CDR2 is SVGAGI. The chain's CDR3 is CASSTAGSSYNEQFF. CDR3 in DNA: TGTGCCAGCAGTACCGCCGGGAGCTCCTACAATGAGCAGTTCTTC.

This chain joins TRBV5-1 and TRBJ2-3; tentative D call: TRBD2 (6 bases). The V gene lost 4 bases and the J gene lost 0 bases, with 9 bases spanning the gap. Germline CDR1 and CDR2: SGHRS and YFSETQ. The CDR3 runs to 14 residues. The CDR3 sequence is CASSPGDSTDTQYF. CDR3 nucleotides: TGCGCCAGCAGCCCGGGGGACAGCACAGATACGCAGTATTTT.

This chain joins TRBV15 and TRBJ2-1, with 7 bases lining up with TRBD2. Germline assignment: CDR1 LNHNV and CDR2 YYDKDF (reference sequence). Unmatched junction bases numbered 2, after V lost 6 bases and J lost 0 bases. This CDR3 has 14 amino acids. The CDR3 bases are TGTGCCACCAGGCGGGAGAGCTCCTACAATGAGCAGTTCTTC. Translation: CATRRESSYNEQFF. The entire variable domain, with the rest obtained from reference TRBV15 and TRBJ2-1, is as follows: DAMVIQNPRYQVTQFGKPVTLSCSQTLNHNVMYWYQQKSSQAPKLLFHYYDKDFNNEADTPDNFQSRRPNTSFCFLDIRSPGLGDTAMYLCATRRESSYNEQFFGPGTRLTVL.

As regards this clone: Just one base apart from a much larger clone, this may be a read error. The rearrangement uses TRBV2 and TRBJ2-3; 7 nucleotides agree with TRBD2. Germline V gene data show CDR1 as SNHLY and CDR2 as FYNNEI. Germline trimming cut 3 bases from V and 1 base from J; bases unmatched to any gene: 1. This CDR3 has 14 amino acids. The CDR3 DNA reads as TGTGCCAGCAGTGACGCGGGGGGCACAGATACGCAGTATTTT. Amino acids: CASSDAGGTDTQYF.